Sequencing of this T cell receptor beta chain was carried out in a study of T cells in localized non-small cell lung cancer. Points from the study as a whole: There were a median about 53 of the top 100 tumor clones appearing in adjacent lung.

A note on this clone: What it binds is unknown.

The germline CDR1 and CDR2 sequences are SGHTA and FQGNSA. Trimming took 3 bases from V and 0 from J, leaving 6 bases between them. This CDR3 is 15 amino acids long. The protocol was immunoSEQ multiplex PCR, while the TCRdb copy is restricted to in-frame clones and leaves out a portion. The sample contains fewer than 45,000 clones, around 86% of which appear only once. This TCR was sampled from a woman between 18 and 50 years old with stage III lung adenocarcinoma. V is TRBV7-2 and J is TRBJ2-6; D remains unclear. This material consisted of peripheral blood, taken before any cancer treatment. The CDR3 sequence is CASSFAGSGANVLTF. The CDR3 bases are TGTGCCAGCAGCTTCGCAGGCTCTGGGGCCAACGTCCTGACTTTC.